These 27 T cell receptor beta chains were all obtained from the same sample, sequenced in a study of T cell responses to AZD1222 COVID-19 vaccine. TCRdb's copy holds only in-frame clones and misses some; the assay was immunoSEQ multiplex PCR. The sample has about 200,000 clones; 88% are singletons. The sample was peripheral blood, taken on day 0 of AZD1222 vaccination. The receptors stem from an adult in good health.

The chain links TRBV19 to TRBJ1-1; TRBD1 matches at 8 bases. CDR1 and CDR2 from the germline V gene are LNHDA and SQIVND (reference sequence). The CDR3 has 15 amino acids. Trimming removed 2 bases from V and 10 bases from J; junction bases left unmatched: 12. DNA for the CDR3: TGTGCCAGTAGTATATTGCCGACAGGGGAGAAGTCAGCTTTCTTT. Amino acid sequence: CASSILPTGEKSAFF.

The gene calls are TRBV7-2 and TRBJ1-2, with a possible D match to TRBD1 (6 bases). The CDR3 is 14 amino acids. The germline V gene encodes CDR1 SGHTA and CDR2 FQGNSA. V dropped 2 bases and J dropped 0 bases, with 7 bases sitting between them. CDR3 in DNA: TGTGCCAGCAGCTTATGGACAGCTAACTATGGCTACACCTTC. Its translation: CASSLWTANYGYTF.

This chain links TRBV14 with TRBJ1-6, with D uncertain. Germline V gives CDR1 SGHDN, CDR2 FVKESK. This CDR3 is built from 14 residues. The V end lost 0 bases, the J end lost 8 bases, and 8 bases lay between the germline ends. The CDR3 here is CASSQDEWYSPLHF. CDR3 sequence (DNA): TGTGCCAGCAGCCAAGACGAGTGGTATTCACCCCTCCACTTT.

The CDR3 region is CASSATEYEQYF. The CDR3 DNA sequence: TGTGCCAGCTCCGCGACAGAATACGAGCAGTACTTC. J is TRBJ2-7 and V is TRBV18, with D tentatively TRBD1 (5 bases). From germline, CDR1 is KGHSH and CDR2 LQKENI. The V end was cut by 6 bases, the J end by 4 bases, with 10 bases between. CDR3 length: 12 amino acids.

The CDR3 sequence: CASSMAGGGKAFF. For the CDR3, the DNA is TGTGCCAGCAGCATGGCGGGGGGAGGAAAAGCTTTCTTT. The chain has TRBV5-4 and TRBJ1-1, with D perhaps TRBD1 (5 bases). The V gene lost 4 bases and the J gene lost 9 bases, with 16 bases spanning the gap. Germline assignment: CDR1 SGHNT and CDR2 YYREEE (reference sequence). The CDR3 spans 13 residues.

The J gene is TRBJ1-6, the V gene TRBV5-6; TRBD1 aligns across 10 bases. CDR3 size: 13 residues. The V segment lost 4 bases and the J segment 12 bases; nucleotides outside the gene matches: 4. Germline V gives CDR1 SGHDT, CDR2 YYEEEE. The CDR3 DNA follows: TGTGCCAGCAGCAGAGACAGGGGGCAACCCCTCCACTTT. Translating gives CASSRDRGQPLHF.

The chain links TRBV6-5 to TRBJ1-1; a weak D match, TRBD1 (5 bases). CDR1 is MNHEY, CDR2 SVGAGI, per germline. V dropped 6 bases and J dropped 1 base, with 9 bases sitting between them. There are 13 residues in the CDR3. CDR3 bases: TGTGCCAGCAGATGGGGACGGAACACTGAAGCTTTCTTT. Protein sequence: CASRWGRNTEAFF.

The gene calls are TRBV30 and TRBJ1-2; D not certain. Germline V gene lookup returns CDR1 GTSNPN and CDR2 SVGIG (reference sequence). The CDR3 totals 13 residues. The ends were cut back, 5 bases at V and 4 bases at J, with 14 bases in the middle. The CDR3 DNA reads as TGTGCCTGGCTCCAGAGGGTGAGCTATGGCTACACCTTC. This sequence encodes CAWLQRVSYGYTF.

This clone was counted a single time. The chain uses TRBV4-1 and TRBJ1-2, with 8 bases aligning to TRBD1. Germline V gives CDR1 MGHRA, CDR2 YSYEKL. Losses at the gene ends were 1 base for V and 5 bases for J; bases not matched to a gene: 3. The CDR3 runs to 14 residues. CDR3 DNA: TGCGCCAGCAGCCAAGCAGACAGGGGTTATGGCTACACCTTC. Encoded protein: CASSQADRGYGYTF.

The chain couples TRBV11-2 to TRBJ2-7, with D tentatively TRBD1 or TRBD2 (5 bases each). CDR3 length equals 14 residues. V gave up 4 bases and J gave up 3 bases, with 13 bases separating them. Germline CDR1 is SGHAT and CDR2 is FQNNGV. This CDR3 is CASSSGSRYYEQYF. In DNA, the CDR3 is TGTGCCAGCAGCTCAGGGAGCAGATACTACGAGCAGTACTTC.

The CDR3 DNA reads as TGCAGTGCTAGCTGGGCCGGTGAAGCTTTCTTT. Protein sequence: CSASWAGEAFF. This rearrangement joins TRBV20-1 to TRBJ1-1; D call uncertain. V was clipped by 3 bases and J by 7 bases, with 9 bases between them. CDR3 length: 11 residues. Germline V gene lookup returns CDR1 DFQATT and CDR2 SNEGSKA (reference sequence).

V gene TRBV4-2 combines with J gene TRBJ1-2; D unclear. V shed 4 bases and J shed 8 bases, with 17 bases lying between them. CDR3 size: 14 residues. Germline V lookup: CDR1 LGHNA, CDR2 YNFKEQ. The CDR3 spells CASSRGQRGGGYTF. DNA of the CDR3: TGTGCCAGCAGCCGTGGGCAACGGGGTGGCGGCTACACCTTC.

This chain links TRBV18 with TRBJ2-5; D might be TRBD1 or TRBD2, each matching 5 bases. Germline CDR1 KGHSH, CDR2 LQKENI. The length of the CDR3 is 15 residues. Trimming left V 3 bases short and J 1 base short, with 12 bases between. CDR3 protein: CASSPAGTTQETQYF. CDR3 bases: TGTGCCAGCTCACCGGCCGGGACCACCCAAGAGACCCAGTACTTC.

V is TRBV3-1 (or the pseudogene TRBV3-2) and J is TRBJ1-2; D unresolved. Trimming left V 7 bases short and J 1 base short, with 13 bases between. The CDR3 runs 14 residues. Per germline, CDR1 LGHDT and CDR2 YNNKEL (reference sequence). The CDR3 DNA reads TGTGCCAGCACCCCCTTCGCGAGTAACTATGGCTACACCTTC. As protein: CASTPFASNYGYTF.

V gene TRBV7-8 combines with J gene TRBJ1-1, with D possibly being TRBD1 (5 bases). Germline V gives CDR1 SGHVS, CDR2 FQNEAQ. There are 13 residues in the CDR3. Trimming pared 5 bases from V and 7 bases from J, leaving 14 bases between. CDR3 coding DNA: TGTGCCAGCAGCATACCTCCCGGGGGTGAAGCTTTCTTT. Translation: CASSIPPGGEAFF. Complete variable domain (other parts from reference TRBV7-8 and TRBJ1-1): GAGVSQSPRYKVAKRGQDVALRCDPISGHVSLFWYQQALGQGPEFLTYFQNEAQLDKSGLPSDRFFAERPEGSVSTLKIQRTQQEDSAVYLCASSIPPGGEAFFGQGTRLTVV.

The CDR3 DNA reads TGTGCCAGCAGCTTGGACTCTGGGGCCAACGTCCTGACTTTC. Its translation is CASSLDSGANVLTF. The rearrangement uses TRBV7-2 and TRBJ2-6; D ambiguous. Germline-derived CDR1 and CDR2 are SGHTA and FQGNSA. CDR3 size: 14 residues. Trimming left V 3 bases short and J 0 bases short, with 3 bases between.

This clone was picked up one time. This chain connects TRBV2 to TRBJ1-4; D unresolved. V dropped 6 bases and J dropped 4 bases, with 9 bases sitting between them. Germline V gene data show CDR1 as SNHLY and CDR2 as FYNNEI. The CDR3 consists of 13 residues. In nucleotides, the CDR3 is TGTGCCAGCAGCGGATACAGTAATGAAAAACTGTTTTTT. This sequence encodes CASSGYSNEKLFF.

J is TRBJ2-3 and V is TRBV6-1; 9 bases line up with TRBD2. CDR1 and CDR2 from the germline V gene are MNHNS and SASEGT. The CDR3 has 15 residues. The J segment lost 5 bases and the V segment lost 2 bases, leaving 5 bases of the junction unmatched. The CDR3: CASSESSGERDTQYF. The DNA of the CDR3 is TGTGCCAGCAGTGAATCTAGCGGGGAACGAGATACGCAGTATTTT.

The chain has TRBV11-2 and TRBJ2-7; unclear D gene. Germline CDR1 is SGHAT and CDR2 is FQNNGV. V lost 1 base and J 8 bases, leaving 6 bases between the germline ends. The CDR3 extends over 11 amino acids. The CDR3 nucleotides are TGTGCCAGCAGCTTAGGCAGTCAGCAGTACTTC. It translates to CASSLGSQQYF.

The rearrangement uses TRBV28 and TRBJ1-6; no firm D call. Germline CDR1 MDHEN, CDR2 SYDVKM. The ends were cut back, 6 bases at V and 7 bases at J, with 10 bases in the middle. This CDR3 is built from 13 residues. DNA of the CDR3: TGTGCCAGCAGCCTGGACGGAAATTCACCCCTCCACTTT. This translates into CASSLDGNSPLHF.

The rearrangement uses TRBV27 and TRBJ1-1; D is possibly TRBD1 (5 bases). Trimming stripped 0 bases from V and 2 bases from J, with 16 bases between. The CDR3 runs 17 residues. The germline V gene has CDR1 MNHEY and CDR2 SMNVEV (reference sequence). The CDR3 DNA follows: TGTGCCAGCAGTTTATCGTTCGGGGACGTCGGTAACACTGAAGCTTTCTTT. Translating gives CASSLSFGDVGNTEAFF.

The CDR3 loop is CASSYGRAGEKLFF. The DNA of the CDR3 is TGTGCCAGCAGTTACGGGAGGGCGGGGGAAAAACTGTTTTTT. This chain connects TRBV6-5 to TRBJ1-4; D remains ambiguous. V was trimmed by 2 bases and J by 8 bases, leaving 12 bases between them. The germline CDR1 and CDR2 sequences are MNHEY and SVGAGI. This CDR3 has 14 residues.

The count of this clone is one. This chain connects TRBV30 to TRBJ1-6; perhaps TRBD1 as D (5 bases). The CDR3 is made up of 15 amino acids. Germline V gene lookup returns CDR1 GTSNPN and CDR2 SVGIG (reference sequence). V was shortened by 4 bases and J by 9 bases, with 19 bases between the two germline ends. The CDR3 DNA sequence: TGTGCCTGGACACCCCTGGGACGTTCTTCTTCACCCCTCCACTTT. Its protein is CAWTPLGRSSSPLHF. Drawing the rest from reference TRBV30 and TRBJ1-6, the complete variable domain is SQTIHQWPATLVQPVGSPLSLECTVEGTSNPNLYWYRQAAGRGLQLLFYSVGIGQISSEVPQNLSASRPQDRQFILSSKKLLLSDSGFYLCAWTPLGRSSSPLHFGNGTRLTVT.

The chain couples TRBV7-2 to TRBJ2-7; 7 bases are shared with TRBD1. The CDR3 consists of 14 residues. Germline V lookup: CDR1 SGHTA, CDR2 FQGNSA. V lost 7 bases to trimming and J lost 2 bases; unmatched junction nucleotides: 8. CDR3 DNA: TGTGCCAGCACCCTCTCCGGACAGGCCTACGAGCAGTACTTC. It translates to CASTLSGQAYEQYF.

The chain employs TRBV5-1 and TRBJ1-1; TRBD1 aligns across 7 bases. Germline values: CDR1 SGHRS, CDR2 YFSETQ. The CDR3 has 13 residues. Germline trimming cut 1 base from V and 4 bases from J; bases unmatched to any gene: 1. CDR3: CASSLSGGTEAFF. CDR3 nucleotide sequence: TGCGCCAGCAGCTTGTCAGGGGGCACTGAAGCTTTCTTT.

The J gene is TRBJ2-7, the V gene TRBV3-1 (or the pseudogene TRBV3-2); D uncertain. Germline V CDR1 and CDR2: LGHDT, YNNKEL (reference sequence). The ends were cut back, 4 bases at V and 3 bases at J, with 16 bases in the middle. The CDR3 runs to 15 residues. DNA for the CDR3: TGTGCCAGCAGCCCATCCGGCCCGCAGCACTACGAGCAGTACTTC. This encodes CASSPSGPQHYEQYF.

In its sample, this clone was seen once. This sequence joins TRBV9 and TRBJ2-5, with D perhaps TRBD1 or TRBD2 (5 bases each). CDR3 length: 14 residues. CDR1 is SGDLS, CDR2 YYNGEE, per germline. V lost 3 bases, J lost 3 bases, and 12 bases lay in between. This CDR3 is CASSAWDGEETQYF. The CDR3 DNA reads TGTGCCAGCAGCGCCTGGGACGGCGAAGAGACCCAGTACTTC.